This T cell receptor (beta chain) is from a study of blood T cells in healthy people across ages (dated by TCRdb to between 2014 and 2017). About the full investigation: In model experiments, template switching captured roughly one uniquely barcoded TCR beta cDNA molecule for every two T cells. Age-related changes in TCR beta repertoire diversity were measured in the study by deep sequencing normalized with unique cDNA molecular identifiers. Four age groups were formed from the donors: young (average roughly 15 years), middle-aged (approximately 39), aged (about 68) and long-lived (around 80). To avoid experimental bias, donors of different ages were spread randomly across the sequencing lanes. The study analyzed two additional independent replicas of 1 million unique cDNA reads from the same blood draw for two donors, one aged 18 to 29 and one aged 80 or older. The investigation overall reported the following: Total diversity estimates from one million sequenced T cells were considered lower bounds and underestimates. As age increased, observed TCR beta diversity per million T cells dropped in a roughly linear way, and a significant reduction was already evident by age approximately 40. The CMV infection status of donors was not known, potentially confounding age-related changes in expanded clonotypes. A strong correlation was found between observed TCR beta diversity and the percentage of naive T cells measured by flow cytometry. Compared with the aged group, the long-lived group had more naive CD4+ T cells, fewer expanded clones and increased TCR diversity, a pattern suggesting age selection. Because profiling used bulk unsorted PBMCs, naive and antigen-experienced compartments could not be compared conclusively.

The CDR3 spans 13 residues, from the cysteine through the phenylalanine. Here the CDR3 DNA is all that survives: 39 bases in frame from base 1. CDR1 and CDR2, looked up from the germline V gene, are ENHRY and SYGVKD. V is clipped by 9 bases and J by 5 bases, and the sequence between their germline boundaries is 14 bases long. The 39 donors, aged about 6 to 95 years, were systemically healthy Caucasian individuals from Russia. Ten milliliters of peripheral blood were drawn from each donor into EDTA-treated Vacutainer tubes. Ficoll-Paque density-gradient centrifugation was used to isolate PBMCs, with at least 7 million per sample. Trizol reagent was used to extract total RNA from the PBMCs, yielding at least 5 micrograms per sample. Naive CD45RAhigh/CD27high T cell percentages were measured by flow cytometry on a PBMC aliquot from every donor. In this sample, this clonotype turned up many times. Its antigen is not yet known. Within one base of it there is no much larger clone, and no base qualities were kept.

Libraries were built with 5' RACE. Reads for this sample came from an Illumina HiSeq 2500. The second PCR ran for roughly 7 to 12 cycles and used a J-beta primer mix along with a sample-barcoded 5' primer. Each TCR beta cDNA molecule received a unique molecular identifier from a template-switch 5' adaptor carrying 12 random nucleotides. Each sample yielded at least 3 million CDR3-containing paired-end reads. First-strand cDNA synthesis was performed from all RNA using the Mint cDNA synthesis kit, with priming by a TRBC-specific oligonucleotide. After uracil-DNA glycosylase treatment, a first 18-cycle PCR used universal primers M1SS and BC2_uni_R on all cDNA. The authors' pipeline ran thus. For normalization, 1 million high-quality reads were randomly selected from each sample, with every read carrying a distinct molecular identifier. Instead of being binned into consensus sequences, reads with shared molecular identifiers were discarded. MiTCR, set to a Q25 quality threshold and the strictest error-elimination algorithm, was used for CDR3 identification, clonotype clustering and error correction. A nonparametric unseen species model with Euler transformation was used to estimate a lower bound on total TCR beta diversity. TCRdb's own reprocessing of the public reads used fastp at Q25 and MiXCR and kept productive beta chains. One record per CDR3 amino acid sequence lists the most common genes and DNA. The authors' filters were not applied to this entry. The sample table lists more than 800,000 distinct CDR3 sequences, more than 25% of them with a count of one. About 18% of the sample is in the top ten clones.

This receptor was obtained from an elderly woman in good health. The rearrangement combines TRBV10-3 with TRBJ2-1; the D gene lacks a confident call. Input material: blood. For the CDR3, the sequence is CAILGSINNEQFF. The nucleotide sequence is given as TGTGCCATATTGGGATCAATAAACAATGAGCAGTTCTTC.